This TCR beta chain was captured by sequencing in a study of OX40 agonist ivuxolimab in advanced cancers. Study-level results: Mean expanded clone counts were higher in CD8+ than CD4+ T cells. Normalized expansion of T-cell clones was also low for some nonresponders.

As for this clone: Its target is not known.

Some clones are missing from TCRdb's copy, which holds only in-frame ones; the method was immunoSEQ multiplex PCR. The top ten clones hold roughly 3.1% of a sample with fewer than 90,000 clones, 85% of them seen once. The germline V gene has CDR1 SGHNT and CDR2 YENEEA. The CDR3 runs 13 residues. V lost 6 bases and J 8 bases, leaving 16 bases between the germline ends. The source is an adult with an advanced solid tumor such as melanoma, head and neck, liver or kidney cancer. This chain connects TRBV11-3 to TRBJ1-2; D is ambiguous. This specimen was CD4+ or CD8+ T cells sorted from blood, taken in a trial of the OX40 agonist ivuxolimab. CDR3 in DNA: TGTGCCAGCAGTCCCGACATCACCCGAGGCTACACCTTC. Its translation: CASSPDITRGYTF.